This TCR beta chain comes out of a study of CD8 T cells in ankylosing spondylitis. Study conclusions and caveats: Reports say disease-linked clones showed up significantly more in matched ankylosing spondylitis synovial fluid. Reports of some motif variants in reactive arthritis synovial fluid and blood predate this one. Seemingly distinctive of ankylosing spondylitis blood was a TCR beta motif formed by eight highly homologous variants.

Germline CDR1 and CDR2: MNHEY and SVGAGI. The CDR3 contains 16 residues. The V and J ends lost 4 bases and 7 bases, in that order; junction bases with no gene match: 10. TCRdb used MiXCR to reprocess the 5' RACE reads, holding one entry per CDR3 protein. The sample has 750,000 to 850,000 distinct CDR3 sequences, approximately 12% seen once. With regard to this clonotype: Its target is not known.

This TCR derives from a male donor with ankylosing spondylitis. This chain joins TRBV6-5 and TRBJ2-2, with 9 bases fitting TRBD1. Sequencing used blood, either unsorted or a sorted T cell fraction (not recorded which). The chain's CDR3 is CASSSRRTGDRGELFF. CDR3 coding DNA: TGTGCCAGCAGTTCCCGAAGGACAGGGGACCGCGGGGAGCTGTTTTTT.